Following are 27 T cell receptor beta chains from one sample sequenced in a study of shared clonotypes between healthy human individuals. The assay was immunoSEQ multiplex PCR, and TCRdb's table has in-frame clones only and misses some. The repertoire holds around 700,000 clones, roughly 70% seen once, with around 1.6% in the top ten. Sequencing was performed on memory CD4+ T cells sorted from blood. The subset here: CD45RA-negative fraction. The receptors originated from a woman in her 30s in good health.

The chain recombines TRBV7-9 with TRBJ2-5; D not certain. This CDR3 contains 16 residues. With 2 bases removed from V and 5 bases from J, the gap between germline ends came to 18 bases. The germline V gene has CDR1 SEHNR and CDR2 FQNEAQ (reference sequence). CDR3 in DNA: TGTGCCAGCAGCTTACGAGGTGCTGCCCTAGTGGAGACCCAGTACTTC. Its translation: CASSLRGAALVETQYF.

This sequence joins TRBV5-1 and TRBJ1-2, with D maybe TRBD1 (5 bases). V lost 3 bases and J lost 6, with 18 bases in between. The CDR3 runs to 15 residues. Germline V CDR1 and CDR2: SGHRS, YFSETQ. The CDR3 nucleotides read TGCGCCAGCAGCTCGGCTACAGGAGGAGAGGATGGCTACACCTTC. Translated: CASSSATGGEDGYTF.

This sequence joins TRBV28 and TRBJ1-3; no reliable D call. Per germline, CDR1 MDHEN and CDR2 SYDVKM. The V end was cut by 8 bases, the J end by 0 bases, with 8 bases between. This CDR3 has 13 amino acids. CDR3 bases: TGTGCCAGCCGGTGGAACTCTGGAAACACCATATATTTT. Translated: CASRWNSGNTIYF. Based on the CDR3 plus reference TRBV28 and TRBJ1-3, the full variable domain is DVKVTQSSRYLVKRTGEKVFLECVQDMDHENMFWYRQDPGLGLRLIYFSYDVKMKEKGDIPEGYSVSREKKERFSLILESASTNQTSMYLCASRWNSGNTIYFGEGSWLTVV.

CDR3 residues: CASSPGESEAFF. Here the CDR3 DNA reads TGCGCCAGCAGCCCCGGGGAAAGTGAAGCTTTCTTT. The rearrangement joins TRBV10-1 to TRBJ1-1, with D hard to call. V lost 6 bases and J 7 bases, leaving 12 bases between the germline ends. The CDR3 length is 12 residues. Per germline, CDR1 WNHNN and CDR2 SYGVQD (reference sequence).

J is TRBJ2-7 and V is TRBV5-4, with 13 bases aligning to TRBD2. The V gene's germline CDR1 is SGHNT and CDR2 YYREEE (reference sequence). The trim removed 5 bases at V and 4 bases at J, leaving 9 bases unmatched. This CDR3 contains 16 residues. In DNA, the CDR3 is TGTGCCAGCAGAAGACTAGCGGGAGGAAAATTTTACGAGCAGTACTTC. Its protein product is CASRRLAGGKFYEQYF.

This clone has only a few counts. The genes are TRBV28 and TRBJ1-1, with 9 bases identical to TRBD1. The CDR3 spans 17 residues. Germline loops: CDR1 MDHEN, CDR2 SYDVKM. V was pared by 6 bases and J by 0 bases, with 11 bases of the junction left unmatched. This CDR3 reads CASSQPGQGWMNTEAFF. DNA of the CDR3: TGTGCCAGCAGCCAGCCGGGACAGGGATGGATGAACACTGAAGCTTTCTTT.

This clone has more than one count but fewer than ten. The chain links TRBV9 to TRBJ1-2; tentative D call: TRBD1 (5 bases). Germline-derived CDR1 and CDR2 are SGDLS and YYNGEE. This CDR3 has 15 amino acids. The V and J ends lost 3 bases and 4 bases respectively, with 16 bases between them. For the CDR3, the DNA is TGTGCCAGCAGCGGATACGTTCGGGGGACCTATGGCTACACCTTC. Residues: CASSGYVRGTYGYTF.

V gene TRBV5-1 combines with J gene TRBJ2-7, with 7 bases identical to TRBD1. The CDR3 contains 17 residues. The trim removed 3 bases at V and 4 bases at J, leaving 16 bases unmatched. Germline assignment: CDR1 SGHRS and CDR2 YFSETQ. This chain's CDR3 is CASSYERTGHGVYEQYF. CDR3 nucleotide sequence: TGCGCCAGCAGCTACGAGAGGACAGGTCACGGGGTTTACGAGCAGTACTTC.

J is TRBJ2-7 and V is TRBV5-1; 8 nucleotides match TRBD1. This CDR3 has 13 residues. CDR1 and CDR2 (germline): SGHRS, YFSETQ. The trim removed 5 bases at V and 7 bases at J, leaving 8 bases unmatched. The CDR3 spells CASSFRTGWEQYF. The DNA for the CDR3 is TGCGCCAGCAGTTTTCGGACAGGGTGGGAGCAGTACTTC.

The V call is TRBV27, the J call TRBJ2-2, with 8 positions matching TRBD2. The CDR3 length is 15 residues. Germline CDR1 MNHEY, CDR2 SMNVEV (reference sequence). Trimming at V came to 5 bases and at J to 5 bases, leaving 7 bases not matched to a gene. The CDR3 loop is CASSRTGGLTGELFF. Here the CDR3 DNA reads TGTGCCAGCAGTCGAACGGGAGGGTTAACCGGGGAGCTGTTTTTT.

As DNA, the CDR3 is TGTGCCAGCAGCTTATGGCAGGGCCACGAGCAGTACTTC. It translates to CASSLWQGHEQYF. The rearrangement uses TRBV7-8 and TRBJ2-7, with D perhaps TRBD1 (5 bases). From germline, CDR1 is SGHVS and CDR2 FQNEAQ. Trimming took off 2 bases at V and 5 bases at J, with 10 bases between the two ends. There are 13 residues in the CDR3. Full variable domain (remainder filled in from reference TRBV7-8 and TRBJ2-7): GAGVSQSPRYKVAKRGQDVALRCDPISGHVSLFWYQQALGQGPEFLTYFQNEAQLDKSGLPSDRFFAERPEGSVSTLKIQRTQQEDSAVYLCASSLWQGHEQYFGPGTRLTVT.

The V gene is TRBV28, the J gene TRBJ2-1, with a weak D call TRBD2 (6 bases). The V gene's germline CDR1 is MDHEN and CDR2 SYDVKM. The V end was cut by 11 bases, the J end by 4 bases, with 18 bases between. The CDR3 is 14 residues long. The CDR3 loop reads CASTLSGLYNEQFF. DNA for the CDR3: TGTGCCTCAACCCTTAGCGGTCTTTACAATGAGCAGTTCTTC.

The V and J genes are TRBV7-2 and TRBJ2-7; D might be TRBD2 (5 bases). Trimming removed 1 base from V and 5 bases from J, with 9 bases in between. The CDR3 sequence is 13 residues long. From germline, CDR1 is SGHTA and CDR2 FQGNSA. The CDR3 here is CASSLVSGDEQYF. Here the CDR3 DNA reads TGTGCCAGCAGCTTAGTATCCGGGGACGAGCAGTACTTC.

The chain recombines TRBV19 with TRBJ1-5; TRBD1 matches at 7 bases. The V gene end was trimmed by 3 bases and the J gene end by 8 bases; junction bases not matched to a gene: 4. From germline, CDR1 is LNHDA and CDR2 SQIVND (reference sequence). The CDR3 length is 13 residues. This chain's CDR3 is CASSIRGPEPQHF. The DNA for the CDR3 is TGTGCCAGTAGTATTAGGGGGCCGGAGCCCCAGCATTTT.

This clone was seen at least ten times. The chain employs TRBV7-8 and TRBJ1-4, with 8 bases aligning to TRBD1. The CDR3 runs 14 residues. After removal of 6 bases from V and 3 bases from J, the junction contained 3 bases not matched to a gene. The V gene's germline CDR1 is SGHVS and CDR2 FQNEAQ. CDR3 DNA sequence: TGTGCCAGCAGGGAGGGACAGGCTAATGAAAAACTGTTTTTT. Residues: CASREGQANEKLFF.

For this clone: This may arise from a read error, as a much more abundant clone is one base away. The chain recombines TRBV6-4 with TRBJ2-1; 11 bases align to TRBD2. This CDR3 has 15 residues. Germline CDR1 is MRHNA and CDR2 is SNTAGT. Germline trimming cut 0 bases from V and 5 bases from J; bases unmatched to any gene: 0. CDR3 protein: CASSDSTSGNNEQFF. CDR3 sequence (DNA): TGTGCCAGCAGTGACTCGACTAGCGGGAACAATGAGCAGTTCTTC.

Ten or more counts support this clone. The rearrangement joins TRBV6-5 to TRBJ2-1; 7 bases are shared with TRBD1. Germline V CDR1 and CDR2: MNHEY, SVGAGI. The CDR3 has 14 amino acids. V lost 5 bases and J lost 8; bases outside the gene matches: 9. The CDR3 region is CASSPSGDRDEQFF. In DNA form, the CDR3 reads TGTGCCAGCAGTCCCTCAGGAGACAGGGATGAGCAGTTCTTC.

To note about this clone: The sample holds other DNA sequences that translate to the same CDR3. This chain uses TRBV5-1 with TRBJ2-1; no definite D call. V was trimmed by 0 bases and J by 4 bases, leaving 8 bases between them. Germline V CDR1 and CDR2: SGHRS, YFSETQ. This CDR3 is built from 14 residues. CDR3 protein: CASSLGATYNEQFF. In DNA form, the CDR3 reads TGCGCCAGCAGCTTGGGGGCTACTTACAATGAGCAGTTCTTC.

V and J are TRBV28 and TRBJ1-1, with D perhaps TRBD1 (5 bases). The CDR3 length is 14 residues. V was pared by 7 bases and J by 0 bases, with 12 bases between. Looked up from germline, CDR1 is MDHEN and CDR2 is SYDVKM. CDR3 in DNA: TGTGCCAGCAACCGGGACGGGATGAACACTGAAGCTTTCTTT. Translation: CASNRDGMNTEAFF.

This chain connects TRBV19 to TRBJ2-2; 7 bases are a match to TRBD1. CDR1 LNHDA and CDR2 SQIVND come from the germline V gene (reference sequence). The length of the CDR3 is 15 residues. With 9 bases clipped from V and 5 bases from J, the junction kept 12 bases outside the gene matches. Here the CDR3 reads CASHGSRGYTGELFF. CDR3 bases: TGTGCCAGCCACGGATCCAGGGGGTATACCGGGGAGCTGTTTTTT.

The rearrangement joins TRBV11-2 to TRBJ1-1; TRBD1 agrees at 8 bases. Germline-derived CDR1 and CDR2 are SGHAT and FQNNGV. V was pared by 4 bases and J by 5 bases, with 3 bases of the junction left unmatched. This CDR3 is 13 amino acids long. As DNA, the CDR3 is TGTGCCAGCAGCTCGAACAGGGGGACTGAAGCTTTCTTT. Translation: CASSSNRGTEAFF. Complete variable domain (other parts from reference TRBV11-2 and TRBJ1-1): EAGVAQSPRYKIIEKRQSVAFWCNPISGHATLYWYQQILGQGPKLLIQFQNNGVVDDSQLPKDRFSAERLKGVDSTLKIQPAKLEDSAVYLCASSSNRGTEAFFGQGTRLTVV.

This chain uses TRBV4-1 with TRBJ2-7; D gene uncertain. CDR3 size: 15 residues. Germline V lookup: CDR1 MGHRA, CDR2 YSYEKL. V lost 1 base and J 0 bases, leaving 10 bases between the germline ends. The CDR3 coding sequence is TGCGCCAGCAGCCAAGCTCACATAAGCTCCTACGAGCAGTACTTC. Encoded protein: CASSQAHISSYEQYF.

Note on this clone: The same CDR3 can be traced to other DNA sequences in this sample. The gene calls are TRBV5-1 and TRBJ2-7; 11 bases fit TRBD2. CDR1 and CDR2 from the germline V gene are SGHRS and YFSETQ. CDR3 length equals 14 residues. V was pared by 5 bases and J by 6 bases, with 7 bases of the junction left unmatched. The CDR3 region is CASSSGTSGLEQYF. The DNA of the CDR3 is TGCGCCAGCAGTTCCGGGACTAGCGGACTCGAGCAGTACTTC.

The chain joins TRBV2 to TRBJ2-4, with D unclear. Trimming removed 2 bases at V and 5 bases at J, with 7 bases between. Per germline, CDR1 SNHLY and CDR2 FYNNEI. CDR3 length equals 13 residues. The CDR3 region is CASSENSQNIQYF. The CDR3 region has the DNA TGTGCCAGCAGTGAAAACAGCCAAAACATTCAGTACTTC.

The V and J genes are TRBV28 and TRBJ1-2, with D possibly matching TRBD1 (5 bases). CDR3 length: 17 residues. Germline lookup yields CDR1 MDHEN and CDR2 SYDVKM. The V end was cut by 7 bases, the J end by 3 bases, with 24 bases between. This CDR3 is CASTTTVASGTDYGYTF. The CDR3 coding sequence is TGTGCCAGCACAACGACCGTCGCCTCCGGGACGGACTATGGCTACACCTTC.

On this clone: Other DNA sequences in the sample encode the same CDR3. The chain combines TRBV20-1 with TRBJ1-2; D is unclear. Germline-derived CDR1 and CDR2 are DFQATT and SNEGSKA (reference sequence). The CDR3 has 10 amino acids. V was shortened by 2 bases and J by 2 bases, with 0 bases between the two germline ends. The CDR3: CSARNYGYTF. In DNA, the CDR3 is TGCAGTGCTAGAAACTATGGCTACACCTTC.

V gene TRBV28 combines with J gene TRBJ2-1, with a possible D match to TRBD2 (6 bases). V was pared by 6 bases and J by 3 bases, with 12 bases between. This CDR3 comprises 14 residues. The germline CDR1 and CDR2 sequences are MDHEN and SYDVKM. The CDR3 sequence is CASRPRRVYNEQFF. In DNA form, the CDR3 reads TGTGCCAGCAGGCCCCGGAGGGTCTACAATGAGCAGTTCTTC.